Listed below are T cell receptor beta chains from one sample, sequenced in a study of T cell repertoires in ileal Crohn's disease. Clones were sequenced by immunoSEQ multiplex PCR, and TCRdb holds only the in-frame ones, with some missing. Of roughly 29,000 clones listed, about 82% were seen once; the top ten hold over 15%. Sequenced input: ileal tissue. These receptor sequences come from an adult with Crohn's disease. Each CDR3 is given with its conserved first and last residue. Clone size appears in some rows only: once, few, many, or a class for an expanded clone.

J	V	size	CDR3
TRBJ1-1	TRBV15	NA	CATSRQNTEAFF
TRBJ2-5	TRBV6-1	few	CASTPSQGLETQYF
TRBJ2-3	TRBV4-2	NA	CASSQGTYSTDTQYF
TRBJ1-1	TRBV19	NA	CASTRGGMLTEAFF
TRBJ2-7	TRBV10-3	once	CAIRIGTAYEQYF
TRBJ2-2	TRBV4-1	NA	CASSQDASGGLKGGELFF
TRBJ1-2	TRBV5-1	NA	CASSAWTDTRGYTF
TRBJ1-2	TRBV19	NA	CASSIPVGAYGYTF
TRBJ2-3	TRBV7-2	NA	CASSRLVADTQYF
TRBJ1-5	TRBV19	NA	CASVGRASSNQPQHF